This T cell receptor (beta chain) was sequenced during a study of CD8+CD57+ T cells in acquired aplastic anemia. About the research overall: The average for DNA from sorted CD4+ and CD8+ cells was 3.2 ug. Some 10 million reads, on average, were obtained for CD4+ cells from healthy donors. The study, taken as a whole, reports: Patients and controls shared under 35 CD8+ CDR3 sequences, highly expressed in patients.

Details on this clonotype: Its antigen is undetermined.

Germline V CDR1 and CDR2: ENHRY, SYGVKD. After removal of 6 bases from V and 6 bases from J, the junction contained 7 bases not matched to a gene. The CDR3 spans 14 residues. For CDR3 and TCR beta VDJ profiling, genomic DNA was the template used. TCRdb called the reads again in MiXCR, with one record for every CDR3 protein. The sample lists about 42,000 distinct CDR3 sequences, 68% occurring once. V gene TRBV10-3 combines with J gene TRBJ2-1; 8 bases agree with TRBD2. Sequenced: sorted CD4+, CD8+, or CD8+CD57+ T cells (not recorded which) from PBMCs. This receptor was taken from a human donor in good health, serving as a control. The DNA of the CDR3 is TGTGCCATCAGAGCGGGGGACGTTCCCAATGAGCAGTTCTTC. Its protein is CAIRAGDVPNEQFF.